The source of this T cell receptor (beta chain) is a study of blood T cell repertoires in COVID-19. Overall study: Recovered participants had two consecutive negative NP/OP PCR tests, healthcare professional clearance, or symptom resolution. Italy, Spain and the United States were the sources of the convalescent and acute COVID-19 samples.

Measured with immunoSEQ multiplex PCR; TCRdb has only the in-frame clones, and not every one. The table has some 220,000 clones, roughly 90% seen once; the top ten hold 3% to 3.5%. Trimming left V 0 bases short and J 8 bases short, with 13 bases between. The V gene's germline CDR1 is ENHRY and CDR2 SYGVKD. This CDR3 has 15 amino acids. The participants were between roughly 18 and 100 years old and came from 24 US areas. Assignment of participants to cohorts was predicated upon participant-reported clinical history. The sequenced material came from PBMCs or T cells enriched from blood (not recorded which). The origin of this receptor is a woman between 45 and 65 years old in a cohort exposed to, infected with or recovered from COVID-19 (not recorded which). The chain employs TRBV10-3 and TRBJ2-2; D is unclear. The CDR3 is CAISESPLSWGELFF. The CDR3 DNA follows: TGTGCCATCAGTGAGTCACCACTCTCCTGGGGGGAGCTGTTTTTT.